These 20 T cell receptor beta chains were all obtained from the same sample, sequenced in a study of CD8 T cells in ankylosing spondylitis. TCRdb reprocessed the 5' RACE reads via MiXCR and lists one record per CDR3 protein. The data show 300,000 to 350,000 distinct CDR3 sequences, less than 25% seen once. Sequenced material: blood, either unsorted or a sorted T cell fraction (not recorded which). These receptors came from a female donor with ankylosing spondylitis or in good health (not recorded which).

There are many counts of this clonotype. The chain carries TRBV29-1 and TRBJ2-3; unclear D gene. The CDR3 consists of 11 residues. Germline CDR1 SQVTM, CDR2 ANQGSEA. The V gene lost 4 bases and the J gene lost 1 base, with 3 bases spanning the gap. The CDR3 loop reads CSVGGTDTQYF. In DNA form, the CDR3 reads TGCAGCGTTGGGGGCACAGATACGCAGTATTTT.

This rearrangement joins TRBV10-2 to TRBJ2-5; possibly TRBD2 for D (7 bases). V was cut by 11 bases and J by 4 bases, with 20 bases left in between. The CDR3 runs to 14 residues. In germline, CDR1 is WSHSY, CDR2 SAAADI. CDR3 amino acids: CAGLGGYQGETQYF. In DNA form, the CDR3 reads TGCGCCGGACTAGGGGGGTACCAGGGAGAGACCCAGTACTTC.

The count of this clonotype is one. The junction departs from the called germline gene at one end, perhaps through a read error. J is TRBJ2-7 and V is TRBV12-3 or TRBV12-4; 11 positions match TRBD2. This CDR3 is built from 15 residues. CDR3 sequence reads: CASSLVGLAAYGQYF. CDR3 DNA sequence: TGTGCCAGCAGTTTAGTGGGACTAGCGGCCTACGGGCAGTACTTC.

V and J are TRBV10-3 and TRBJ1-2; 10 bases are a match to TRBD1. J lost 1 base, V lost 6 bases, and 2 bases had no gene match. The CDR3 sequence is 14 residues long. From germline, CDR1 is ENHRY and CDR2 SYGVKD. Here the CDR3 reads CAIRRDRGNYGYTF. The CDR3 DNA reads as TGTGCCATCAGACGGGACAGGGGTAACTATGGCTACACCTTC.

The V and J genes are TRBV2 and TRBJ1-2; D gene uncertain. V lost 6 bases and J 3 bases, leaving 11 bases between the germline ends. Germline V gives CDR1 SNHLY, CDR2 FYNNEI. The CDR3 is made up of 13 amino acids. The CDR3 bases are TGTGCCAGCAGGTCCACGATTTACTATGGCTACACCTTC. It specifies CASRSTIYYGYTF.

Only a few counts were recorded for this clonotype. This chain connects TRBV5-5 to TRBJ2-2; D is unresolved. The CDR3 sequence is 15 residues long. Per germline, CDR1 SGHKS and CDR2 YYEKEE (reference sequence). Trimming cost V 3 bases and J 6 bases, with 15 bases left between them. The CDR3 loop reads CASSYALSGAGELFF. The CDR3 nucleotides read TGTGCCAGCAGCTACGCTCTTAGTGGGGCCGGGGAGCTGTTTTTT. Filled out from reference TRBV5-5 and TRBJ2-2, the complete variable domain reads DAGVTQSPTHLIKTRGQQVTLRCSPISGHKSVSWYQQVLGQGPQFIFQYYEKEERGRGNFPDRFSARQFPNYSSELNVNALLLGDSALYLCASSYALSGAGELFFGEGSRLTVL.

The genes are TRBV10-3 and TRBJ2-5, with a tentative D call TRBD1 (5 bases). Trimming pared 10 bases from V and 2 bases from J, leaving 14 bases between. CDR3 length: 13 residues. From germline, CDR1 is ENHRY and CDR2 SYGVKD. CDR3: CATGHLAQETQYF. In DNA, the CDR3 is TGTGCCACCGGACATTTAGCTCAAGAGACCCAGTACTTC.

The chain links TRBV6-6 to TRBJ1-4; D unresolved. The length of the CDR3 is 13 residues. Trimming removed 11 bases at V and 4 bases at J, with 14 bases between. Germline CDR1 and CDR2: MNHNY and SVGAGI (reference sequence). The CDR3 spells CASSTGSNEKLFF. CDR3 DNA: TGTGCCTCCTCGACGGGGAGTAATGAAAAACTGTTTTTT.

Remarks on this clonotype: This CDR3 fails to terminate in the conserved phenylalanine or tryptophan, so it likely reflects a read error. The rearrangement links TRBV2 to TRBJ1-6; TRBD1 is a possible D gene (5 bases). The germline V gene encodes CDR1 SNHLY and CDR2 FYNNEI. The V and J ends lost 4 bases and 10 bases respectively, with 14 bases between them. The CDR3 consists of 14 residues. CDR3 sequence reads: CASSASPGHSPLHL. The CDR3 coding sequence is TGTGCCAGCAGTGCCAGTCCAGGACACTCACCCCTCCACTTA.

This clonotype occurred a few times. The chain employs TRBV29-1 and TRBJ1-2; D gene unclear. V lost 7 bases and J 1 base, leaving 7 bases between the germline ends. This CDR3 region has 11 residues. The germline V gene has CDR1 SQVTM and CDR2 ANQGSEA. The CDR3, as DNA: TGCAGCGCGGCGGTTAACTATGGCTACACCTTC. The encoded protein is CSAAVNYGYTF.

This clonotype was counted only a few times. The chain combines TRBV6-5 with TRBJ2-7, with D possibly TRBD1 on 6 matching bases. The CDR3 is 14 amino acids. CDR1 MNHEY and CDR2 SVGAGI come from the germline V gene. Trimming left V 4 bases short and J 2 bases short, with 12 bases between. The DNA of the CDR3 is TGTGCCAGCAGTTCCAGGGGCCTCCCCTACGAGCAGTACTTC. It specifies CASSSRGLPYEQYF.

This clonotype was counted a few times. The rearrangement joins TRBV9 to TRBJ2-1, with TRBD2 identical over 9 bases. V shed 3 bases, J shed 7 bases, and the junction held 2 bases outside the gene matches. Germline V gene sequence: CDR1 SGDLS, CDR2 YYNGEE. This CDR3 is built from 13 residues. The CDR3 is CASSESGRNEQFF. In DNA, the CDR3 is TGTGCCAGCAGCGAGAGCGGGAGGAATGAGCAGTTCTTC.

The table lists this clonotype with many counts. Here the CDR3 DNA reads TGTGCCAGCAGCGTGGACAGTTTGGGGGAGCTGTTTTTT. It specifies CASSVDSLGELFF. The J gene is TRBJ2-2, the V gene TRBV9; D might be TRBD1 (6 bases). The CDR3 has 13 amino acids. The germline V gene has CDR1 SGDLS and CDR2 YYNGEE. V was clipped by 2 bases and J by 8 bases, with 10 bases between them.

This clonotype was seen only a few times. This rearrangement joins TRBV6-1 to TRBJ2-5; D possibly corresponds to TRBD1 (7 bases). The CDR3 runs 12 residues. Per the germline V gene, CDR1 is MNHNS and CDR2 is SASEGT. Deletions cut 7 bases from V and 5 bases from J, with 11 bases between. CDR3 sequence: CASISGGETQYF. DNA for the CDR3: TGTGCCAGCATATCAGGGGGGGAGACCCAGTACTTC.

The gene calls are TRBV18 and TRBJ1-4, with TRBD1 matching 9 bases. V dropped 3 bases and J dropped 11; count of bases not matched to a gene: 7. Germline-derived CDR1 and CDR2 are KGHSH and LQKENI. This CDR3 comprises 14 residues. CDR3 in DNA: TGTGCCAGCTCACCCGGGACAGGGAAGCACAAACTGTTTTTT. It encodes CASSPGTGKHKLFF.

This rearrangement joins TRBV10-3 to TRBJ1-5; the D is unclear. The CDR3 consists of 12 residues. Germline V lookup: CDR1 ENHRY, CDR2 SYGVKD. Trimming took 4 bases from V and 6 from J, leaving 7 bases between them. CDR3 residues: CAISAAGQPQHF. CDR3 coding DNA: TGTGCCATCAGTGCGGCGGGTCAGCCCCAGCATTTT.

The chain combines TRBV11-2 with TRBJ1-2, with D hard to call. The V gene lost 3 bases and the J gene lost 3 bases, with 17 bases spanning the gap. CDR1 and CDR2 from the germline V gene are SGHAT and FQNNGV. The CDR3 loop spans 16 amino acids. The CDR3: CASSFGNTILDYGYTF. The CDR3 DNA sequence: TGTGCCAGCAGCTTCGGGAACACCATCCTCGACTATGGCTACACCTTC.

This clonotype has only a few counts. This chain joins TRBV27 and TRBJ2-7; TRBD1 matches 9 bases. V trimming: 8 bases; J trimming: 2 bases; junction bases outside the gene matches: 7. This CDR3 spans 14 amino acids. CDR1 and CDR2 from the germline V gene are MNHEY and SMNVEV (reference sequence). For the CDR3, the DNA is TGTGCCAGCCGTGGACAGGGGCCGACCTACGAGCAGTACTTC. Translating it yields CASRGQGPTYEQYF.

On this clonotype itself: A much bigger clone sits one base away, suggesting this may be a read error. The V and J genes are TRBV3-1 and TRBJ2-7; 9 nucleotides agree with TRBD1. From germline, CDR1 is LGHDT and CDR2 YNNKEL (reference sequence). The CDR3 is made up of 14 amino acids. The CDR3 sequence is CASSPGTGLDEQHF. As DNA, the CDR3 is TGTGCCAGCAGCCCAGGGACAGGGTTGGACGAGCAGCACTTC.

Within the sample, this clonotype is medium-sized. The chain is built from TRBV29-1 and TRBJ2-3; TRBD1 might be the D (5 bases). Germline loops: CDR1 SQVTM, CDR2 ANQGSEA. Trimming cost V 3 bases and J 3 bases, with 10 bases left between them. CDR3 length: 13 amino acids. CDR3 sequence (DNA): TGCAGCGTTGAGGCACAGGCAACAGATACGCAGTATTTT. Translating gives CSVEAQATDTQYF.